These 20 T cell receptor beta chains share one sample of origin, sequenced in a study of T cell changes during pregnancy in multiple sclerosis. Sequencing was performed with immunoSEQ multiplex PCR; in TCRdb, only in-frame clones are kept and a portion is missing. The sample has roughly 76,000 clones, around 90% seen once. Material: CD4+ T cells from peripheral blood mononuclear cells, obtained after pregnancy. Receptor source: a female donor with multiple sclerosis, enrolled in a pregnancy study.

The V and J genes are TRBV11-3 and TRBJ2-7, with 9 nucleotides matching TRBD1. The V gene end was trimmed by 1 base and the J gene end by 3 bases; junction bases not matched to a gene: 1. Germline loops: CDR1 SGHNT, CDR2 YENEEA. This CDR3 comprises 14 residues. The DNA for the CDR3 is TGTGCCAGCAGCTTAGGGGACAGGGACTACGAGCAGTACTTC. Its translation: CASSLGDRDYEQYF.

The rearrangement links TRBV30 to TRBJ1-3; D might be TRBD1 (6 bases). The CDR3 sequence is 15 residues long. In germline, CDR1 is GTSNPN, CDR2 SVGIG (reference sequence). With 2 bases removed from V and 2 bases from J, the gap between germline ends came to 13 bases. In nucleotides, the CDR3 is TGTGCCTGGAGTCCAGGGACACAAGCTGGAAACACCATATATTTT. Amino acid sequence: CAWSPGTQAGNTIYF. The full variable domain, with the rest looked up from reference TRBV30 and TRBJ1-3, is SQTIHQWPATLVQPVGSPLSLECTVEGTSNPNLYWYRQAAGRGLQLLFYSVGIGQISSEVPQNLSASRPQDRQFILSSKKLLLSDSGFYLCAWSPGTQAGNTIYFGEGSWLTVV.

This chain joins TRBV5-1 and TRBJ2-1; 8 nucleotides line up with TRBD1. The germline CDR1 and CDR2 sequences are SGHRS and YFSETQ. The CDR3 runs 16 residues. V dropped 0 bases and J dropped 4; count of bases not matched to a gene: 6. The CDR3 DNA sequence: TGCGCCAGCAGCTTGGCCGTGACAGGGGCTTACAATGAGCAGTTCTTC. Its protein is CASSLAVTGAYNEQFF.

This clone was detected once. V gene TRBV5-1 combines with J gene TRBJ2-5; D perhaps matches TRBD2 (6 bases). CDR3 length equals 15 residues. The V and J ends lost 2 bases and 5 bases respectively, with 16 bases between them. Germline V gene lookup returns CDR1 SGHRS and CDR2 YFSETQ. The CDR3 bases are TGCGCCAGCAGCTTATATCCCAAAGGAGGGGAGACCCAGTACTTC. Translating it yields CASSLYPKGGETQYF.

In its sample, this clone was seen a few times. This chain links TRBV18 with TRBJ1-3, with unresolved D. This CDR3 has 15 residues. Germline CDR1 and CDR2: KGHSH and LQKENI. V was cut by 3 bases and J by 4 bases, with 13 bases left in between. DNA of the CDR3: TGTGCCAGCTCACCTAATACAGATAAAGGAAACACCATATATTTT. Its protein is CASSPNTDKGNTIYF.

The chain carries TRBV28 and TRBJ2-3; maybe TRBD2 (5 bases). Trimming stripped 3 bases from V and 1 base from J, with 11 bases between. The length of the CDR3 is 15 residues. CDR1 and CDR2 (germline): MDHEN, SYDVKM. CDR3 nucleotides: TGTGCCAGCAGTTTCGGGGTTGTGGGCACAGATACGCAGTATTTT. It translates to CASSFGVVGTDTQYF.

The chain employs TRBV6-9 and TRBJ1-4; 7 nucleotides agree with TRBD1. CDR1 and CDR2 from the germline V gene are MNHGY and SVAAGI. The CDR3 has 15 residues. Trimming removed 4 bases from V and 0 bases from J; junction bases left unmatched: 2. Here the CDR3 reads CASSWDRPTNEKLFF. The CDR3 DNA reads as TGTGCCAGCAGTTGGGACAGACCAACTAATGAAAAACTGTTTTTT.

The V and J genes are TRBV6-1 and TRBJ2-7, with D possibly matching TRBD2 (6 bases). CDR1 and CDR2 (germline): MNHNS, SASEGT. V shed 10 bases and J shed 1 base, with 17 bases lying between them. This CDR3 is 14 amino acids long. In DNA, the CDR3 is TGTGCCATCGCAAAAGGGGACTCTTCCTACGAGCAGTACTTC. This gives the protein CAIAKGDSSYEQYF.

The chain uses TRBV5-1 and TRBJ2-3, with 15 bases matching TRBD2. The germline gives CDR1 SGHRS, CDR2 YFSETQ. V shed 4 bases and J 6 bases; nucleotides not matched to a gene: 9. CDR3 size: 17 residues. The CDR3 sequence is CASSPGLAGGRGDTQYF. Here the CDR3 DNA reads TGCGCCAGCAGCCCGGGACTAGCGGGAGGAAGGGGGGATACGCAGTATTTT.

This chain uses TRBV5-6 with TRBJ2-1, with D hard to call. Germline loops: CDR1 SGHDT, CDR2 YYEEEE. CDR3 size: 15 residues. With 3 bases removed from V and 8 bases from J, the gap between germline ends came to 18 bases. CDR3 DNA: TGTGCCAGCAGCTCCTTTCTCGGATCTGGAGATGAGCAGTTCTTC. This translates into CASSSFLGSGDEQFF.

The chain joins TRBV7-3 to TRBJ2-3; TRBD2 might be the D (5 bases). The germline V and J ends were trimmed by 4 bases and 6 bases, with 17 bases remaining between them. CDR1 and CDR2 from the germline V gene are SGHTA and FQGTGA. The CDR3 is 15 residues long. In nucleotides, the CDR3 is TGTGCCAGCAGCTCCTCCCTTCTAGCTGCGGATACGCAGTATTTT. Protein product: CASSSSLLAADTQYF.

The genes are TRBV5-1 and TRBJ2-5; 12 bases line up with TRBD2. The CDR3 is 16 amino acids. The J segment lost 2 bases and the V segment lost 0 bases, leaving 2 bases of the junction unmatched. Germline CDR1 and CDR2: SGHRS and YFSETQ. The CDR3 DNA reads as TGCGCCAGCAGCTTGGAAGGGACTAGCGGGCAAGAGACCCAGTACTTC. It encodes CASSLEGTSGQETQYF.

This rearrangement joins TRBV19 to TRBJ2-5; the D is unclear. The germline gives CDR1 LNHDA, CDR2 SQIVND (reference sequence). This CDR3 has 16 amino acids. V was shortened by 2 bases and J by 5 bases, with 18 bases between the two germline ends. CDR3 coding DNA: TGTGCCAGTAGTATACTAGGAGCCGGAACCGGTGAGACCCAGTACTTC. It yields the protein CASSILGAGTGETQYF.

The genes are TRBV7-9 and TRBJ1-2, with TRBD1 identical over 8 bases. In germline, CDR1 is SEHNR, CDR2 FQNEAQ (reference sequence). The CDR3 is made up of 19 amino acids. Losses at the gene ends were 7 bases for V and 4 bases for J; bases not matched to a gene: 23. DNA for the CDR3: TGTGCCAGCACCGACCACGCAATGGGTCGACAGGGGCCGGGCTATGGCTACACCTTC. This sequence encodes CASTDHAMGRQGPGYGYTF. Looking up the rest from reference TRBV7-9 and TRBJ1-2 gives the full variable domain: DTGVSQNPRHKITKRGQNVTFRCDPISEHNRLYWYRQTLGQGPEFLTYFQNEAQLEKSRLLSDRFSAERPKGSFSTLEIQRTEQGDSAMYLCASTDHAMGRQGPGYGYTFGSGTRLTVV.

J is TRBJ1-2 and V is TRBV27, with D possibly matching TRBD1 (6 bases). CDR1 MNHEY and CDR2 SMNVEV come from the germline V gene (reference sequence). The CDR3 spans 11 residues. V was clipped by 6 bases and J by 7 bases, with 9 bases between them. Written as DNA, the CDR3 is TGTGCCAGCAGAAGCAGGGGTGGCTACACCTTC. Amino acid sequence: CASRSRGGYTF.

The J gene is TRBJ2-5, the V gene TRBV6-1, with D tentatively TRBD2 (5 bases). CDR1 is MNHNS and CDR2 is SASEGT in the germline V gene. Trimming took 4 bases from V and 0 from J, leaving 12 bases between them. This CDR3 is 15 amino acids long. The CDR3 protein is CASSGYGLNQETQYF. Here the CDR3 DNA reads TGTGCCAGCAGTGGCTACGGACTGAACCAAGAGACCCAGTACTTC.

V is TRBV25-1 and J is TRBJ1-3; D is uncertain. Germline V gene lookup returns CDR1 MGHDK and CDR2 SYGVNS. CDR3 length: 14 residues. The V and J ends lost 3 bases and 0 bases respectively, with 6 bases between them. Written as DNA, the CDR3 is TGTGCCAGCAGTGAGAATAGCTCTGGAAACACCATATATTTT. Translated: CASSENSSGNTIYF. The whole variable domain, filled in from reference TRBV25-1 and TRBJ1-3, reads EADIYQTPRYLVIGTGKKITLECSQTMGHDKMYWYQQDPGMELHLIHYSYGVNSTEKGDLSSESTVSRIRTEHFPLTLESARPSHTSQYLCASSENSSGNTIYFGEGSWLTVV.

This chain connects TRBV7-8 to TRBJ2-2; D gene unclear. Between the trimmed V and J ends, which lost 5 bases and 5 bases, there was a span of 12 bases. Germline loops: CDR1 SGHVS, CDR2 FQNEAQ. The CDR3 is 14 residues long. CDR3 DNA sequence: TGTGCCAGCAGCGTACTAACGGGTACCGGGGAGCTGTTTTTT. Its translation: CASSVLTGTGELFF.

This chain links TRBV19 with TRBJ2-1; 9 positions match TRBD2. The germline CDR1 and CDR2 sequences are LNHDA and SQIVND (reference sequence). Trimming at V came to 7 bases and at J to 0 bases, leaving 7 bases not matched to a gene. The CDR3 covers 16 residues. The CDR3 DNA is TGTGCCAGTACCCCCCGACTAGCGGACTCCTACAATGAGCAGTTCTTC. Amino acids: CASTPRLADSYNEQFF.

This clone has only a few counts. The chain carries TRBV6-4 and TRBJ1-3, with no clear D. Germline V gene data show CDR1 as MRHNA and CDR2 as SNTAGT. V lost 2 bases and J 0 bases, leaving 8 bases between the germline ends. The CDR3 consists of 15 residues. The CDR3 DNA follows: TGTGCCAGCAGTGACCAGGAATACTCTGGAAACACCATATATTTT. This gives the protein CASSDQEYSGNTIYF.